The clone carrying this T cell receptor beta chain was picked up a small number of times. Its antigen is currently unknown. The sample contains more than one DNA sequence encoding this CDR3. This specimen comes from a study of cytomegalovirus exposure and HLA in healthy donors. Findings of the study overall: Several of the most significant clusters appeared linked to common viral pathogens, based on a later analysis.

Researchers ran the PCR with 60 Vbeta and 13 Jbeta primers. TCRdb's table, derived via immunoSEQ multiplex PCR, lists solely in-frame clones and lacks some. The table lists 100,000 to 150,000 clones, approximately 80% of them singletons. V dropped 7 bases and J dropped 5; count of bases not matched to a gene: 5. CDR3 size: 13 residues. Per the germline V gene, CDR1 is WNHNN and CDR2 is SYGVQD (reference sequence). The J gene is TRBJ2-5, the V gene TRBV10-1, with 9 bases that match TRBD1. This receptor was obtained from a man aged 45-60 years in good health and CMV-seronegative. The sequenced material came from PBMCs. This CDR3 reads CASNRGLGETQYF. DNA for the CDR3: TGCGCCAGCAACAGGGGGCTGGGGGAGACCCAGTACTTC.